This is a list of T cell receptor beta chains from one sample in a study of blood T cell repertoires in COVID-19. Method: immunoSEQ multiplex PCR; TCRdb's copy keeps in-frame clones and lacks some. The table lists a few hundred thousand clones, about 87% of them singletons. The sample comprised peripheral blood. These receptors were collected from a woman in her fifties or sixties with COVID-19, enrolled during active disease. CDR3s include the opening cysteine and the closing phenylalanine or tryptophan. The D gene is left open where the match is weak. Size tells how often a clone was seen (once, few, many) or the class of an expanded clone, and some rows leave it out.

TRBJ2-1 - TRBV12-3/TRBV12-4 - 12 CASSWPSHEQFF TGTGCCAGCAGTTGGCCCTCCCATGAGCAGTTCTTC
TRBJ2-1 TRBD2 TRBV2 - 16 CASSPPLAGVGYEQFF TGTGCCAGCAGTCCCCCGCTAGCGGGAGTAGGCTATGAGCAGTTCTTC
TRBJ1-4 - TRBV7-2 - 18 CASSLGGWRGPTNEKLFF TGTGCCAGCAGCTTAGGGGGCTGGAGGGGCCCCACTAATGAAAAACTGTTTTTT
TRBJ2-4 TRBD2 TRBV7-6 - 19 CASIGPLAGGLESKNIQYF TGTGCCAGCATTGGGCCACTAGCGGGAGGATTGGAGTCCAAAAACATTCAGTACTTC
TRBJ2-1 TRBD1 TRBV5-1 - 15 CASRIRGQSYNEQFF TGCGCCAGCCGGATCAGGGGGCAATCCTACAATGAGCAGTTCTTC
TRBJ1-5 TRBD1 TRBV10-3 - 14 CAISGQGEIQPQHF TGTGCCATCAGTGGACAGGGAGAAATTCAGCCCCAGCATTTT
TRBJ1-2 - TRBV7-2 - 12 CASSLTGYGYTF TGTGCCAGCAGCCTGACAGGCTATGGCTACACCTTC
TRBJ1-2 - TRBV7-8 once 14 CASSFGKARYGYTF TGTGCCAGCAGCTTCGGTAAAGCCCGCTATGGCTACACCTTC
TRBJ2-3 TRBD2 TRBV10-3 - 16 CAISERAGPSTDTQYF TGTGCCATCAGTGAGCGAGCGGGGCCTAGCACAGATACGCAGTATTTT
TRBJ1-4 TRBD1 TRBV18 - 16 CASSPVSGTVNEKLFF TGTGCCAGCTCACCAGTATCCGGGACAGTAAATGAAAAACTGTTTTTT
TRBJ1-3 - TRBV21-1 - 16 CASSRKWGGSGNTIYF TGTGCCAGCAGCCGGAAGTGGGGGGGCAGTGGAAACACCATATATTTT
TRBJ2-7 - TRBV18 - 14 CASSPSTPTYEQYF TGTGCCAGCTCACCATCGACACCTACCTACGAGCAGTACTTC
TRBJ1-2 - TRBV27 - 14 CATLRRGAFEGYTF TGTGCCACCCTAAGGCGGGGGGCATTCGAGGGCTACACCTTC
TRBJ2-1 TRBD2 TRBV5-1 - 19 CASSLGGTSGILISGEQFF TGCGCCAGCAGCTTGGGGGGGACTAGCGGAATACTGATCTCGGGTGAGCAGTTCTTC
TRBJ2-3 - TRBV30 once 11 CAWSFEATQYF TGTGCCTGGAGTTTCGAGGCCACGCAGTATTTT